This TCR beta chain was captured by sequencing in a study of T cell responses to AZD1222 COVID-19 vaccine. Findings of the study overall: Only a handful of AZD1222 recipients tested seropositive at baseline. Elevations in Spike-specific TCR breadth and depth followed administration of two AZD1222 doses. Repertoires were sampled only after the peak T cell response.

Measured with immunoSEQ multiplex PCR; TCRdb has only the in-frame clones, and not every one. The table has 100,000 to 150,000 clones, 93% seen once. Of note for this clone: Its antigen is as yet unknown.

Second doses that came at about 4 or about 12 weeks were put together. Germline V gene data show CDR1 as SGHAT and CDR2 as FQNNGV. The CDR3 is 15 amino acids. V dropped 4 bases and J dropped 2 bases, with 13 bases sitting between them. This TCR was sampled from an adult who received the AZD1222 COVID-19 vaccine. The rearrangement uses TRBV11-2 and TRBJ2-3, with no clear D. Specimen: peripheral blood, collected 28 days after the second AZD1222 dose. The CDR3 spells CASSWGAESTDTQYF. The DNA for the CDR3 is TGTGCCAGCAGCTGGGGTGCAGAATCCACAGATACGCAGTATTTT.